This T cell receptor beta chain originates from a study of blood T cell repertoires in COVID-19. Turning to the study itself: The United States, Italy and Spain supplied acute and convalescent COVID-19 samples. T cells, B-cell-depleted T cells, or PBMCs supplied cDNA or gDNA.

Germline-derived CDR1 and CDR2 are SQVTM and ANQGSEA. Trimming shortened V by 4 bases and J by 10 bases, and 10 bases separated the two germline ends. The CDR3 is 11 residues long. Here immunoSEQ multiplex PCR was the method, and the copy in TCRdb shows in-frame clones only, minus some. Of fewer than 300,000 clones in the sample, 75% to 90% were seen once. The clonotype comes from a human donor in a cohort sampled during active COVID-19. V is TRBV29-1 and J is TRBJ1-4; D gene uncertain. Sequenced material: peripheral blood. In nucleotides, the CDR3 is TGCAGCGTTGTGATTGAGGGAAAACTGTTTTTT. Encoded protein: CSVVIEGKLFF.